This is a list of T cell receptor beta chains from one sample in a study of T cell changes during pregnancy in multiple sclerosis. TCRdb keeps only in-frame clones here, not all; method: immunoSEQ multiplex PCR. The table has approximately 50,000 clones, about 90% seen once. Specimen: CD4+ T cells from peripheral blood mononuclear cells, collected after pregnancy. These receptors were taken from a female donor with multiple sclerosis, enrolled in a pregnancy study. The conserved cysteine and the conserved F or W are not part of the CDR3 here.

J: TRBJ2-3
V: TRBV11-3
length: 11
CDR3: ASSQTDTDTQY

J: TRBJ1-1
V: TRBV10-3
length: 14
CDR3: AISGPTTGMNTEAF

J: TRBJ1-2
V: TRBV5-4
length: 13
CDR3: ASSPRTGGMRGYT

J: TRBJ2-7
V: TRBV4-3
length: 13
CDR3: ASSPSAQQSYEQY

J: TRBJ2-1
V: TRBV2
length: 12
CDR3: ASSLAGFGNEQF

J: TRBJ1-1
V: TRBV7-2
length: 12
CDR3: ASSLGTGNTEAF

J: TRBJ1-4
V: TRBV25-1
length: 13
CDR3: ASSETRAGNEKLF

J: TRBJ2-1
V: TRBV5-1
length: 14
CDR3: ASSLAGTGGTNEQF

J: TRBJ1-1
V: TRBV6-5
length: 11
CDR3: ASRRNRATEAF

J: TRBJ2-3
V: TRBV7-6
length: 16
CDR3: ASSLGTGAFSSTDTQY

J: TRBJ2-5
V: TRBV7-9
length: 12
CDR3: ASSLESATGTQY

J: TRBJ2-7
V: TRBV7-9
length: 13
CDR3: ASSRTSGYGYEQY

J: TRBJ2-5
V: TRBV7-8
length: 16
CDR3: ASSLATTGDSWVGTQY

J: TRBJ2-3
V: TRBV9
length: 14
CDR3: ASSEVGSGATDTQY

J: TRBJ2-3
V: TRBV10-3
length: 11
CDR3: AISEGSTDTQY

J: TRBJ1-1
V: TRBV6-1
length: 10
CDR3: ASSGTGARAF

J: TRBJ2-1
V: TRBV11-2
length: 12
CDR3: ASSLGLGYNEQF

J: TRBJ2-5
V: TRBV6-6
length: 10
CDR3: ASSYEKETQY

J: TRBJ2-2
V: TRBV30
length: 14
CDR3: AWSGHGSFNTGELF

J: TRBJ1-1
V: TRBV19
length: 11
CDR3: ASKGIPNTEAF